These 25 T cell receptor beta chains were all obtained from the same sample, sequenced in a study of blood T cell repertoires in COVID-19. Assay used: immunoSEQ multiplex PCR; TCRdb lists only in-frame clones, some missing. The data show 200,000 to 300,000 clones, over 80% seen once. The sequenced material came from peripheral blood. Receptor source: a human donor in a cohort sampled during active COVID-19.

The gene calls are TRBV19 and TRBJ1-2; D is unresolved. Germline CDR1 LNHDA, CDR2 SQIVND (reference sequence). The CDR3 extends over 16 amino acids. V lost 4 bases to trimming and J lost 2 bases, with 17 bases between them. CDR3 in amino acids: CASSRVGENLNYGYTF. CDR3 nucleotides: TGTGCCAGTAGTAGAGTCGGGGAGAACTTGAACTATGGCTACACCTTC.

V gene TRBV2 combines with J gene TRBJ2-7, with TRBD1 identical over 8 bases. The CDR3 runs to 15 residues. V was clipped by 5 bases and J by 3 bases; unmatched bases: 9. Germline V gene data show CDR1 as SNHLY and CDR2 as FYNNEI. The CDR3 sequence: CASSRDRGRLYEQYF. CDR3 nucleotides: TGTGCCAGCAGTCGAGACAGGGGTCGCCTCTACGAGCAGTACTTC. The entire variable domain, with the rest obtained from reference TRBV2 and TRBJ2-7, is as follows: EPEVTQTPSHQVTQMGQEVILRCVPISNHLYFYWYRQILGQKVEFLVSFYNNEISEKSEIFDDQFSVERPDGSNFTLKIRSTKLEDSAMYFCASSRDRGRLYEQYFGPGTRLTVT.

This clone has a single count. J is TRBJ1-3 and V is TRBV19, with D tentatively TRBD1 (6 bases). CDR1 LNHDA and CDR2 SQIVND come from the germline V gene (reference sequence). The CDR3 contains 13 residues. V was pared by 6 bases and J by 3 bases, with 9 bases between. CDR3 in amino acids: CASRWTVGNTIYF. The CDR3 coding sequence is TGTGCCAGTAGATGGACAGTTGGAAACACCATATATTTT. Together with reference TRBV19 and TRBJ1-3, the CDR3 gives the full variable domain: DGGITQSPKYLFRKEGQNVTLSCEQNLNHDAMYWYRQDPGQGLRLIYYSQIVNDFQKGDIAEGYSVSREKKESFPLTVTSAQKNPTAFYLCASRWTVGNTIYFGEGSWLTVV.

The chain links TRBV12-5 to TRBJ2-5, with TRBD2 matching 11 bases. After removal of 5 bases from V and 3 bases from J, the junction contained 14 bases not matched to a gene. Germline-derived CDR1 and CDR2 are LGHNT and FRNRAP. The CDR3 covers 18 residues. CDR3 DNA sequence: TGTGCTAGTGGTCCACGTCTAGCGGGGGGCCGGGGGAAAGAGACCCAGTACTTC. Protein product: CASGPRLAGGRGKETQYF.

The chain joins TRBV2 to TRBJ1-5; TRBD1 agrees at 7 bases. V was pared by 4 bases and J by 11 bases, with 17 bases of the junction left unmatched. This CDR3 has 16 residues. Germline loops: CDR1 SNHLY, CDR2 FYNNEI. The CDR3 DNA sequence: TGTGCCAGCAGTGCCCATCGTTGGGACAGCGGAGAGACCCAGCATTTT. It codes for CASSAHRWDSGETQHF.

The rearrangement uses TRBV27 and TRBJ2-2, with TRBD1 identical over 9 bases. Germline values: CDR1 MNHEY, CDR2 SMNVEV (reference sequence). V shed 3 bases, J shed 5 bases, and the junction held 4 bases outside the gene matches. The CDR3 contains 15 residues. CDR3 residues: CASSFNRGQTGELFF. CDR3 in DNA: TGTGCCAGCAGTTTTAACAGGGGGCAAACCGGGGAGCTGTTTTTT.

The gene calls are TRBV6-6 and TRBJ1-3; D possibly corresponds to TRBD1 (5 bases). The CDR3 is 15 residues long. Germline CDR1 and CDR2: MNHNY and SVGAGI (reference sequence). Trimming removed 2 bases from V and 0 bases from J, with 8 bases in between. CDR3 loop: CASSYGHPSGNTIYF. The CDR3 bases are TGTGCCAGCAGTTACGGACATCCCTCTGGAAACACCATATATTTT.

The chain is built from TRBV5-1 and TRBJ2-1, with a weak D call TRBD2 (6 bases). The germline CDR1 and CDR2 sequences are SGHRS and YFSETQ. CDR3 size: 15 residues. Trimming left V 2 bases short and J 1 base short, with 10 bases between. The CDR3 spells CASSFSGTSYNEQFF. Here the CDR3 DNA reads TGCGCCAGCAGCTTTAGCGGCACTTCCTACAATGAGCAGTTCTTC.

V usage is TRBV4-1 and J usage is TRBJ2-7; 10 bases map to TRBD2. The V gene's germline CDR1 is MGHRA and CDR2 YSYEKL. This CDR3 has 16 residues. V shed 3 bases, J shed 4 bases, and the junction held 9 bases outside the gene matches. CDR3 loop: CASSHRGTSALYEQYF. The CDR3, as DNA: TGCGCCAGCAGCCATCGCGGGACTAGCGCATTATACGAGCAGTACTTC.

This sequence joins TRBV5-1 and TRBJ1-4, with D possibly matching TRBD1 (5 bases). Trimming left V 4 bases short and J 1 base short, with 20 bases between. CDR1 SGHRS and CDR2 YFSETQ come from the germline V gene. The CDR3 totals 18 residues. CDR3: CASSITAGEGGTNEKLFF. The CDR3 region has the DNA TGCGCCAGCAGCATCACAGCGGGGGAGGGCGGAACTAATGAAAAACTGTTTTTT.

The gene calls are TRBV4-2 and TRBJ2-3, with D perhaps matching TRBD1 (6 bases). CDR3 size: 12 residues. Germline values: CDR1 LGHNA, CDR2 YNFKEQ. V dropped 4 bases and J dropped 4 bases, with 6 bases sitting between them. This chain's CDR3 is CASSPGADTQYF. CDR3 nucleotides: TGTGCCAGCAGCCCAGGGGCAGATACGCAGTATTTT.

The rearrangement uses TRBV20-1 and TRBJ2-7; D not resolved. In germline, CDR1 is DFQATT, CDR2 SNEGSKA (reference sequence). CDR3 length: 10 amino acids. The V end lost 3 bases, the J end lost 4 bases, and 4 bases lay between the germline ends. The CDR3 sequence is CSASPYEQYF. The CDR3 nucleotides are TGCAGTGCTAGCCCATACGAGCAGTACTTC.

The rearrangement joins TRBV25-1 to TRBJ2-5; 8 bases agree with TRBD1. The CDR3 covers 16 residues. V shed 4 bases and J 5 bases; nucleotides not matched to a gene: 12. Germline V lookup: CDR1 MGHDK, CDR2 SYGVNS. The CDR3 sequence: CASSGPKDRVGETQYF. The CDR3 nucleotides read TGTGCCAGCAGTGGGCCGAAGGACAGGGTAGGGGAGACCCAGTACTTC.

This clone has only one observation. The chain couples TRBV5-8 to TRBJ1-2; D is possibly TRBD1 (5 bases). Germline V gene sequence: CDR1 SGHTS, CDR2 YDEGEE. V was shortened by 4 bases and J by 6 bases, with 16 bases between the two germline ends. This CDR3 is built from 14 residues. CDR3 loop: CASSPRVLGDGYTF. CDR3 sequence (DNA): TGTGCCAGCAGCCCCAGGGTATTGGGTGATGGCTACACCTTC.

The table lists this clone with a few counts. The chain joins TRBV27 to TRBJ2-7; perhaps TRBD1 as D (5 bases). The CDR3 has 12 amino acids. V was cut by 5 bases and J by 6 bases, with 11 bases left in between. CDR1 MNHEY and CDR2 SMNVEV come from the germline V gene (reference sequence). The CDR3, as DNA: TGTGCCAGCAGTCCACTTAGGGGCGAGCAGTACTTC. As protein: CASSPLRGEQYF.

A few counts support this clone. The rearrangement links TRBV21-1 to TRBJ1-2. TRBV21-1 is a pseudogene. There are 18 residues in the CDR3. CDR3 loop: CASSTPRGSLGSSYGYTF. The CDR3 coding sequence is TGTGCCAGCAGCACCCCGAGAGGGTCGCTAGGGAGCTCCTATGGCTACACCTTC.

V is TRBV9 and J is TRBJ1-3, with D tentatively TRBD1 (5 bases). This CDR3 comprises 15 residues. Germline loops: CDR1 SGDLS, CDR2 YYNGEE. Trimming left V 4 bases short and J 0 bases short, with 11 bases between. CDR3 coding DNA: TGTGCCAGCAGCCCAAACGGGGGCTCTGGAAACACCATATATTTT. Amino acids: CASSPNGGSGNTIYF.

The rearrangement links TRBV3-1 (or the pseudogene TRBV3-2) to TRBJ2-4; D call uncertain. Deletions cut 4 bases from V and 0 bases from J, with 13 bases between. The CDR3 length is 16 residues. Per the germline V gene, CDR1 is LGHDT and CDR2 is YNNKEL (reference sequence). The CDR3 spells CASSPTSFLAKNIQYF. CDR3 nucleotides: TGTGCCAGCAGCCCAACTTCATTCCTAGCCAAAAACATTCAGTACTTC.

This chain uses TRBV5-1 with TRBJ2-7, with TRBD2 identical over 12 bases. CDR3 length: 16 amino acids. Germline values: CDR1 SGHRS, CDR2 YFSETQ. Unmatched junction bases numbered 9, after V lost 2 bases and J lost 6 bases. DNA of the CDR3: TGCGCCAGCAGCTTTTCTAGCGGGAGGGAATCGGGCGAGCAGTACTTC. This sequence encodes CASSFSSGRESGEQYF.

The chain links TRBV3-1 (or the pseudogene TRBV3-2) to TRBJ1-3; D is perhaps TRBD1 (5 bases). The germline CDR1 and CDR2 sequences are LGHDT and YNNKEL (reference sequence). The V gene lost 4 bases and the J gene lost 4 bases, with 14 bases spanning the gap. This CDR3 region has 15 residues. CDR3 loop: CASSPPGLQGNTIYF. The CDR3 bases are TGTGCCAGCAGCCCTCCGGGACTTCAAGGAAACACCATATATTTT.

This clone was recorded once. The chain combines TRBV5-5 with TRBJ2-5; D may be TRBD2 (5 bases). This CDR3 region has 12 residues. Trimming pared 3 bases from V and 3 bases from J, leaving 6 bases between. The germline V gene encodes CDR1 SGHKS and CDR2 YYEKEE (reference sequence). This CDR3 is CASSSREETQYF. CDR3 nucleotides: TGTGCCAGCAGCTCGAGGGAAGAGACCCAGTACTTC. The entire variable domain, with the rest obtained from reference TRBV5-5 and TRBJ2-5, is as follows: DAGVTQSPTHLIKTRGQQVTLRCSPISGHKSVSWYQQVLGQGPQFIFQYYEKEERGRGNFPDRFSARQFPNYSSELNVNALLLGDSALYLCASSSREETQYFGPGTRLLVL.

The chain uses TRBV5-1 and TRBJ2-7; possible D gene TRBD2, 7 bases. This CDR3 has 14 residues. Trimming left V 4 bases short and J 4 bases short, with 15 bases between. Germline lookup yields CDR1 SGHRS and CDR2 YFSETQ. CDR3 sequence reads: CASSLGGLRYEQYF. The CDR3 region has the DNA TGCGCCAGCAGCCTGGGGGGGCTTAGATACGAGCAGTACTTC.

Remarks on this clone: Within the sample, other DNA sequences also encode this same CDR3. V is TRBV9 and J is TRBJ1-1; D gene uncertain. V was clipped by 2 bases and J by 0 bases, with 5 bases between them. The V gene's germline CDR1 is SGDLS and CDR2 YYNGEE. The CDR3 totals 13 residues. The CDR3 loop is CASSVTVNTEAFF. CDR3 bases: TGTGCCAGCAGCGTTACGGTGAACACTGAAGCTTTCTTT. The full variable domain, in which reference TRBV9 and TRBJ1-1 provide the parts outside the CDR3, is DSGVTQTPKHLITATGQRVTLRCSPRSGDLSVYWYQQSLDQGLQFLIQYYNGEERAKGNILERFSAQQFPDLHSELNLSSLELGDSALYFCASSVTVNTEAFFGQGTRLTVV.

This clone has more than one count but fewer than ten. The chain is built from TRBV19 and TRBJ1-5; no definite D call. This CDR3 spans 15 amino acids. Per germline, CDR1 LNHDA and CDR2 SQIVND (reference sequence). V was pared by 6 bases and J by 0 bases, with 12 bases between. CDR3 in amino acids: CASRYTGNSNQPQHF. The CDR3 region has the DNA TGTGCCAGTAGATATACGGGGAATAGCAATCAGCCCCAGCATTTT.

The chain is built from TRBV2 and TRBJ1-1; TRBD1 is a possible D gene (5 bases). V was pared by 5 bases and J by 0 bases, with 7 bases between. Per the germline V gene, CDR1 is SNHLY and CDR2 is FYNNEI. CDR3 length: 13 residues. This CDR3 reads CASSRGMNTEAFF. CDR3 DNA sequence: TGTGCCAGCAGTCGGGGGATGAACACTGAAGCTTTCTTT.